These 21 T cell receptor beta chains came from one sample sequenced in a study of T cell clonality in common variable immunodeficiency. Libraries were prepared by immunoSEQ multiplex PCR; TCRdb keeps only in-frame clonotypes and omits some of them. This sample has over 30,000 clones and no singletons, with 3.8% in the ten largest. Sequencing was done on a sample of peripheral blood mononuclear cells. All receptors come from a person between 18 and 75 years old in good health.

This clone has a count of ten or more. The read finishes 3 residues shy of the CDR3 end, and the germline J gene is used to complete it. Other DNA sequences in the sample encode the same CDR3. The chain has TRBV2 and TRBJ1-1, with 7 bases matching TRBD1. Germline V gene data show CDR1 as SNHLY and CDR2 as FYNNEI. The CDR3 consists of 14 residues. V was pared by 5 bases and J by 4 bases, with 7 bases of the junction left unmatched. The CDR3 bases that were read are TGTGCCAGCAGTCGGGACTCAGGGGGCACTGAA. Protein product: CASSRDSGGTE. The CDR3 in full is CASSRDSGGTEAFF.

This clone was detected ten times or more. The CDR3 extends 3 residues past the end of the read, so its final part is completed from the germline J gene. The gene calls are TRBV7-2 and TRBJ2-1; possibly TRBD1 for D (6 bases). The germline V and J ends were trimmed by 2 bases and 8 bases, with 10 bases remaining between them. Germline CDR1 is SGHTA and CDR2 is FQGNSA. This CDR3 has 13 residues. The CDR3 reads CASSLSGVDEQFF. The CDR3 bases that were read are TGTGCCAGCAGCTTATCAGGGGTGGATGAG.

This clone was recorded at least ten times. The read stops 3 residues short of the end of the CDR3; the missing end is completed from the germline J gene. This chain links TRBV5-4 with TRBJ2-3; maybe TRBD2 (5 bases). Germline loops: CDR1 SGHNT, CDR2 YYREEE (reference sequence). This CDR3 contains 14 residues. The sequenced part of the CDR3 DNA is TGTGCCAGCAGCTTGGAAATTCCCGGGGAGACG. It is translated as CASSLEIPGET. The complete CDR3 reads CASSLEIPGETQYF. Using reference TRBV5-4 and TRBJ2-3 for the parts outside the CDR3, the full variable domain is ETGVTQSPTHLIKTRGQQVTLRCSSQSGHNTVSWYQQALGQGPQFIFQYYREEENGRGNFPPRFSGLQFPNYSSELNVNALELDDSALYLCASSLEIPGETQYFGPGTRLTVL.

This clone occurred many times. The CDR3 end lies 3 residues beyond the end of the read and is filled in from the germline J gene. This chain joins TRBV2 and TRBJ2-7; 8 bases line up with TRBD1. Germline lookup yields CDR1 SNHLY and CDR2 FYNNEI. This CDR3 comprises 14 residues. J lost 4 bases, V lost 5 bases, and 7 bases had no gene match. The sequenced part of the CDR3 DNA is TGTGCCAGCAGTTCTCAGGGGGCGCGTTACGAG. Protein product: CASSSQGARYE. The entire CDR3 is CASSSQGARYEQYF.

This clone has more than one count but fewer than ten. A much larger clonotype is one base distant, so this may be a read error. The CDR3 is cut off 3 residues early in the read; its end comes from the germline J gene. This sequence joins TRBV7-4 and TRBJ2-3; a possible D gene is TRBD1 (5 bases). Per germline, CDR1 SGHVT and CDR2 SQSDAQ. This CDR3 has 17 residues. The CDR3 spells CASSLGPRDSHNQPQYF. The sequenced part of the CDR3 DNA is TGTGCCAGCAGCTTGGGGCCCCGTGACAGCCACAATCAGCCG.

This clone was picked up many times. From the germline J gene comes the end of the CDR3, since the read stops 3 residues before it. The genes are TRBV5-1 and TRBJ1-1, with unresolved D. Per germline, CDR1 SGHRS and CDR2 YFSETQ. The CDR3 length is 16 residues. Trimming cost V 0 bases and J 4 bases, with 16 bases left between them. The CDR3 protein is CASSLGPEAWATEAFF. Incomplete CDR3 DNA: TGCGCCAGCAGCTTGGGACCCGAGGCCTGGGCCACTGAA.

Concerning this clone itself: Read coverage stops 3 residues before the CDR3 terminus; the germline J gene supplies the remainder. V gene TRBV7-9 combines with J gene TRBJ1-2; weak D call: TRBD1 (6 bases). Germline CDR1 reads SEHNR; CDR2 reads FQNEAQ (reference sequence). The CDR3 contains 14 residues. The sequenced CDR3 bases are TGTGCCAGCAGCTTAGCGGGGACATCCTACGAC. It yields the protein CASSLAGTSYD. The complete CDR3 reads CASSLAGTSYDYTF.

This clone was seen repeatedly, ten times or more. The read ends 3 residues before the CDR3 terminus; that terminus is restored from the germline J gene. The chain is built from TRBV12-5 and TRBJ1-3, with D unresolved. The CDR3 sequence is 16 residues long. Germline-derived CDR1 and CDR2 are LGHNT and FRNRAP. The covered CDR3 bases are TGTGCTAGTGGTTTGGAGACCCGACAAACCGTCGGAACC. Translating it yields CASGLETRQTVGT. The whole CDR3 sequence reads CASGLETRQTVGTIYF. Based on the CDR3 plus reference TRBV12-5 and TRBJ1-3, the full variable domain is DARVTQTPRHKVTEMGQEVTMRCQPILGHNTVFWYRQTMMQGLELLAYFRNRAPLDDSGMPKDRFSAEMPDATLATLKIQPSEPRDSAVYFCASGLETRQTVGTIYFGEGSWLTVV.

CDR3 bases read: TGTGCCAGCAGTTACTCGCCAGCGGGGGGTATCTACAATGAC. Amino acid sequence: CASSYSPAGGIYND. The whole CDR3 is CASSYSPAGGIYNDYTF. This chain joins TRBV6-2 or TRBV6-3 and TRBJ1-2; perhaps TRBD1 as D (5 bases). The DNA ends 3 residues before the CDR3 does, and the rest of the CDR3 is filled in from the germline J gene. This CDR3 comprises 17 residues. CDR1 and CDR2 from the germline V gene are MNHEY and SVGEGT.

This clone has at least ten counts. The CDR3 bases that were read are TGTGCCAGCAGCGTAGCACGGGGGGCCGAGGGC. Its protein product is CASSVARGAEG. The whole CDR3 region reads CASSVARGAEGYTF. The genes are TRBV9 and TRBJ1-2, with D possibly TRBD1 on 6 matching bases. The CDR3 end falls 3 residues outside the read, so it is completed with the germline J gene. Germline V gene data show CDR1 as SGDLS and CDR2 as YYNGEE. The CDR3 is 14 amino acids.

This clone has at least ten counts. The read finishes 3 residues shy of the CDR3 end, and the germline J gene is used to complete it. The genes are TRBV12-3 or TRBV12-4 and TRBJ2-1; TRBD1 matches 7 bases. Trimming cost V 3 bases and J 8 bases; bases outside gene matches: 10. CDR3 length equals 15 residues. Incomplete CDR3 DNA: TGTGCCAGCAGTTTTTCCGGGACAGCAACCGATGAG. Its translation: CASSFSGTATDE. Given in full, the CDR3 is CASSFSGTATDEQFF.

This clone was detected many times. The read ends 3 residues before the CDR3 terminus; that terminus is restored from the germline J gene. The chain is built from TRBV4-1 and TRBJ1-1; the match to TRBD1 covers 7 bases. Per germline, CDR1 MGHRA and CDR2 YSYEKL. The CDR3 extends over 14 amino acids. The V gene end was trimmed by 3 bases and the J gene end by 5 bases; junction bases not matched to a gene: 6. CDR3 DNA (partial): TGCGCCAGCAGCCATTGGATACAGGGGACTGAA. It yields the protein CASSHWIQGTE. Given in full, the CDR3 is CASSHWIQGTEAFF.

This clone showed up many times. The CDR3 end is not reached by the read, which stops 3 residues before it; the germline J gene fills it in. The chain uses TRBV20-1 and TRBJ2-7; no definite D call. Germline CDR1 is DFQATT and CDR2 is SNEGSKA (reference sequence). The V gene lost 3 bases and the J gene lost 0 bases, with 15 bases spanning the gap. The CDR3 totals 15 residues. CDR3 sequence: CSASYGSASSYEQYF. The CDR3 DNA, read in part, is TGCAGTGCTAGTTATGGCAGCGCGAGCTCCTACGAG.

This clone was counted many times. The CDR3 end lies 3 residues beyond the end of the read and is filled in from the germline J gene. The gene calls are TRBV20-1 and TRBJ1-2; TRBD1 aligns across 7 bases. Germline V CDR1 and CDR2: DFQATT, SNEGSKA (reference sequence). Trimming removed 5 bases from V and 2 bases from J; junction bases left unmatched: 11. The length of the CDR3 is 15 residues. CDR3 amino acids: CSAPAQGGPNYGYTF. CDR3 bases read: TGCAGTGCTCCTGCCCAGGGGGGTCCAAACTATGGC.

This clone was detected ten times or more. The sequenced fragment ends 3 residues before the CDR3 boundary, so the rest is inferred from the germline J gene. The V call is TRBV30, the J call TRBJ2-2, with D possibly matching TRBD1 (6 bases). The V gene's germline CDR1 is GTSNPN and CDR2 SVGIG (reference sequence). The CDR3 is 16 amino acids. The CDR3 loop is CAWSRDTIQLGEKLFF. Partial CDR3 DNA: TGTGCCTGGAGTAGGGACACTATACAACTAGGCGAAAAG.

In its sample, this clone was seen many times. From the germline J gene comes the end of the CDR3, since the read stops 3 residues before it. The chain carries TRBV19 and TRBJ2-3, with a possible D match to TRBD2 (6 bases). The CDR3 is 14 amino acids. The germline V gene has CDR1 LNHDA and CDR2 SQIVND (reference sequence). V lost 3 bases and J 1 base, leaving 8 bases between the germline ends. The covered CDR3 bases are TGTGCCAGTAGTATGTGGGGGGGCACAGATACG. Translated, it gives CASSMWGGTDT. The whole CDR3 sequence is CASSMWGGTDTQYF.

This clone was recorded at least ten times. The CDR3 end falls 3 residues outside the read, so it is completed with the germline J gene. The V and J genes are TRBV20-1 and TRBJ2-3; 9 bases fit TRBD2. CDR1 and CDR2 (germline): DFQATT, SNEGSKA (reference sequence). The CDR3 has 14 residues. The CDR3 sequence: CSPRSGRFQETQYF. The DNA read from the CDR3 is TGCAGTCCCAGGAGCGGGAGGTTCCAAGAGACG.

This clone was detected many times. The sequence runs out 3 residues before the end of the CDR3; the remainder is reconstructed from the germline J gene. The chain links TRBV20-1 to TRBJ1-5, with a tentative D call TRBD1 (5 bases). This CDR3 has 15 amino acids. Germline values: CDR1 DFQATT, CDR2 SNEGSKA (reference sequence). V lost 3 bases and J 0 bases, leaving 12 bases between the germline ends. Here the CDR3 reads CSARTDSYSNQPQHF. The DNA read from the CDR3 is TGCAGTGCTAGGACAGACAGCTATAGCAATCAGCCC.

At least ten counts were recorded for this clone. The read terminates 3 residues ahead of where the CDR3 ends, so the germline J gene completes it. The V and J genes are TRBV7-9 and TRBJ2-1; 11 nucleotides match TRBD1. The germline V gene has CDR1 SEHNR and CDR2 FQNEAQ (reference sequence). J gave up 7 bases and V 5 bases, and 7 bases lay outside the gene matches. CDR3 size: 15 residues. The DNA read from the CDR3 is TGTGCCAGCAGCCCTGGGACAGGGGGAGGGAATGAG. Translation gives CASSPGTGGGNE. The entire CDR3 protein is CASSPGTGGGNEQFF.

This clone was counted ten times or more. The read finishes 3 residues shy of the CDR3 end, and the germline J gene is used to complete it. This chain connects TRBV7-9 to TRBJ1-2; D unclear. The CDR3 extends over 13 amino acids. The germline V gene encodes CDR1 SEHNR and CDR2 FQNEAQ (reference sequence). The CDR3 sequence: CASREDSSDDYTF. The part of the CDR3 DNA that was read is TGTGCCAGCAGAGAGGACTCTTCCGATGAC.

This clone was found many times. The read terminates 3 residues ahead of where the CDR3 ends, so the germline J gene completes it. The chain employs TRBV5-4 and TRBJ2-7; 12 bases line up with TRBD2. The CDR3 is 14 amino acids. The J segment lost 4 bases and the V segment lost 4 bases, leaving 3 bases of the junction unmatched. CDR1 is SGHNT and CDR2 is YYREEE in the germline V gene (reference sequence). Here the CDR3 reads CASSPGLAGYEQYF. Incomplete CDR3 DNA: TGTGCCAGCAGCCCGGGACTAGCGGGTTACGAG.